The clone carrying this TCR beta chain has only one observation. The CDR3 spans 13 residues. Trimming pared 1 base from V and 1 base from J, leaving 4 bases between. The V gene's germline CDR1 is LNHDA and CDR2 SQIVND (reference sequence). The data were obtained in a study of blood T cell repertoires in COVID-19. Produced via immunoSEQ multiplex PCR; TCRdb's table is partial and in-frame only. The sample yields approximately 91,000 clones, 75% to 85% seen once. The chain uses TRBV19 and TRBJ1-1; D is unresolved. The sample comprised peripheral blood. The TCR sequence derives from a woman older than 75 with acute or convalescent COVID-19. The CDR3 protein is CASSIGGNTEAFF. The CDR3 DNA follows: TGTGCCAGTAGTATAGGAGGGAACACTGAAGCTTTCTTT.